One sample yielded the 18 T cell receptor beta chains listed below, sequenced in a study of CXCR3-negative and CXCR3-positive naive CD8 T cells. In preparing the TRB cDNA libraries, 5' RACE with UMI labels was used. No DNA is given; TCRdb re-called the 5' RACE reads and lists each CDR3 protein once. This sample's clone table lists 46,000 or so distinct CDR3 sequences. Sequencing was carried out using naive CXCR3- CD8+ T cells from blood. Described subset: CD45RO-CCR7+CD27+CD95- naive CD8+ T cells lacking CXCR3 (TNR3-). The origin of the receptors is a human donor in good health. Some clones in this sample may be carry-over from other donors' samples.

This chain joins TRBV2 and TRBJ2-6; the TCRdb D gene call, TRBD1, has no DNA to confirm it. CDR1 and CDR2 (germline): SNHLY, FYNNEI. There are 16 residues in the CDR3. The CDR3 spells CASTTVTTSGANVLTF.

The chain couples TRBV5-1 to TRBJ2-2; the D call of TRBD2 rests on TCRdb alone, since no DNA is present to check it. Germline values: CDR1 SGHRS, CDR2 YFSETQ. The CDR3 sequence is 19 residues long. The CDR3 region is CASSLDGLPGGLNTGELFF.

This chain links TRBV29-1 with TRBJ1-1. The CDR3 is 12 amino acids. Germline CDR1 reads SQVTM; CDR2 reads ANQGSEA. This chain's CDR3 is CSVGWMNTEAFF.

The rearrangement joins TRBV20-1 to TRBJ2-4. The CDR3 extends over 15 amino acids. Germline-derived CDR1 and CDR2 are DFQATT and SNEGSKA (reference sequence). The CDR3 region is CSAVQLQLAKNIQYF.

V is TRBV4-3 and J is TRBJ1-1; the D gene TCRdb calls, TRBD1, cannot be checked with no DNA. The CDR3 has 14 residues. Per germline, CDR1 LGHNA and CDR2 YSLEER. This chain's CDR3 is CASSQEVTGFKAFF.

CDR3 loop: CASSQERTGAYYEQYF. J is TRBJ2-7 and V is TRBV4-3; no DNA is available, so the TRBD1 call from TCRdb remains unchecked. CDR1 is LGHNA and CDR2 is YSLEER in the germline V gene. CDR3 length: 16 amino acids.

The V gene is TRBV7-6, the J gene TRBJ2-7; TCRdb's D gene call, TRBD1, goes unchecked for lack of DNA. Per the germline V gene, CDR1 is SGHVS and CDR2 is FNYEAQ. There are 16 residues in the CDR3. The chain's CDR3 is CASSSDRGPPPYEQYF.

The CDR3 loop reads CASSSYRDGHYEQYF. V gene TRBV7-9 combines with J gene TRBJ2-7; TCRdb's D call, TRBD1, is unchecked because there is no DNA. Germline values: CDR1 SEHNR, CDR2 FQNEAQ (reference sequence). The CDR3 length is 15 residues. The whole variable domain, remainder taken from reference TRBV7-9 and TRBJ2-7, is DTGVSQNPRHKITKRGQNVTFRCDPISEHNRLYWYRQTLGQGPEFLTYFQNEAQLEKSRLLSDRFSAERPKGSFSTLEIQRTEQGDSAMYLCASSSYRDGHYEQYFGPGTRLTVT.

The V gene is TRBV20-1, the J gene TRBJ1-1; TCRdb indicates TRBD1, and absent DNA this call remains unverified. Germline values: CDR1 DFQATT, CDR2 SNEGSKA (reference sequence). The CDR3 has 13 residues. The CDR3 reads CSARQGLGTEAFF.

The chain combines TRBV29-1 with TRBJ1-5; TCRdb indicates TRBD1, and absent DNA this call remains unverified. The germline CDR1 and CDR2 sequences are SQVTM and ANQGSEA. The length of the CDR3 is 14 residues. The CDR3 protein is CSARTGESNQPQHF.

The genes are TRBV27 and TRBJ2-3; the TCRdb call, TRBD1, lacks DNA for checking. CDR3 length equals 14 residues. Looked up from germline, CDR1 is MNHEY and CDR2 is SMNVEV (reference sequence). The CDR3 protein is CAQSRGALADTQYF.

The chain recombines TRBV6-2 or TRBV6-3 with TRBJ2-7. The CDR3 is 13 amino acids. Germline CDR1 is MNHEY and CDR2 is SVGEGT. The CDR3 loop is CASSSSLIYEQYF.

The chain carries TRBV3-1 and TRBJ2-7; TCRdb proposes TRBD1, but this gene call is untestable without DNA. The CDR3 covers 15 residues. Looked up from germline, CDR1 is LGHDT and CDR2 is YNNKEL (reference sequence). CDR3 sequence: CASSQPGQGAYEQYF.

CDR3: CASRETGSEQYF. The chain has TRBV5-4 and TRBJ2-7; TCRdb outputs TRBD1, but without DNA this stays unchecked. CDR1 is SGHNT, CDR2 YYREEE, per germline (reference sequence). This CDR3 comprises 12 residues.

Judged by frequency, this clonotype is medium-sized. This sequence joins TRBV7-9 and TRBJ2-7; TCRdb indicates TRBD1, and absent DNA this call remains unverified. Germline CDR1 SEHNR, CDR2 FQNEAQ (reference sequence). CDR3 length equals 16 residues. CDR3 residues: CASSPVVRGIDYEQYF.

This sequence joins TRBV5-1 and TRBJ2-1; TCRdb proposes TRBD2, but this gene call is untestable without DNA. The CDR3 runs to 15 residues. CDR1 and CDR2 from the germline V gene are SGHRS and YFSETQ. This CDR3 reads CASSGRTSGFNEQFF. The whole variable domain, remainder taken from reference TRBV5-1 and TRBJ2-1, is KAGVTQTPRYLIKTRGQQVTLSCSPISGHRSVSWYQQTPGQGLQFLFEYFSETQRNKGNFPGRFSGRQFSNSRSEMNVSTLELGDSALYLCASSGRTSGFNEQFFGPGTRLTVL.

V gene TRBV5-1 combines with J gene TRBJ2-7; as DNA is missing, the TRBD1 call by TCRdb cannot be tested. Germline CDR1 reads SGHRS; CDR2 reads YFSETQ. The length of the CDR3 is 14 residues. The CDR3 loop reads CASSRTTGVYEQYF.

The CDR3 here is CSARGLSHSVYGYTF. V usage is TRBV20-1 and J usage is TRBJ1-2. Germline lookup yields CDR1 DFQATT and CDR2 SNEGSKA (reference sequence). CDR3 size: 15 residues.